This T cell receptor beta chain was recorded in a study of T cell changes during pregnancy in multiple sclerosis. The germline V gene has CDR1 KGHSH and CDR2 LQKENI. The CDR3 is 16 amino acids. V lost 6 bases and J lost 1, with 16 bases in between. Profiled with immunoSEQ multiplex PCR; TCRdb holds only in-frame clones, not every one. The table has fewer than 130,000 clones, roughly nine tenths seen once. This TCR was recovered from a female donor with multiple sclerosis, enrolled in a pregnancy study. Here the sequenced sample was peripheral blood, taken after pregnancy. V usage is TRBV18 and J usage is TRBJ1-5; D uncertain. CDR3 amino acids: CASSPVGGESNQPQHF. DNA for the CDR3: TGTGCCAGCTCGCCTGTGGGAGGTGAGAGCAATCAGCCCCAGCATTTT.